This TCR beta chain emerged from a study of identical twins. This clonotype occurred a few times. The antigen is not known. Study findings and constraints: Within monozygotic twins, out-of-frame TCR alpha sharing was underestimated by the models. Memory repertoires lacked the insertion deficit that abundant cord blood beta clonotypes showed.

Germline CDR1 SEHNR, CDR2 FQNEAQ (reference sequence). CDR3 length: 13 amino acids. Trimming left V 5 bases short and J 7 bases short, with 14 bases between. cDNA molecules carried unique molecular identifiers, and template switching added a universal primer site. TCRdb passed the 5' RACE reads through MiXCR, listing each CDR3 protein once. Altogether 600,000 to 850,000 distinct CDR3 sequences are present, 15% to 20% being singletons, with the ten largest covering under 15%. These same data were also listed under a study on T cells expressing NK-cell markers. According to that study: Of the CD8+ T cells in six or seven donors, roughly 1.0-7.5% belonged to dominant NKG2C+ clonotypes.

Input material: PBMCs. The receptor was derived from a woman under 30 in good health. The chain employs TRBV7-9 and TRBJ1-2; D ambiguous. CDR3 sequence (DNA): TGTGCCAGCAGCGATGACACGAGGCTTGGCTACACCTTC. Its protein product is CASSDDTRLGYTF.